This T cell receptor (beta chain) was identified in a study of blood T cell repertoires in COVID-19. The wider study: T cells, B-cell-depleted T cells, or PBMCs supplied cDNA or gDNA.

The CDR3 is 16 amino acids. Trimming took 0 bases from V and 10 from J; bases not matched to a gene: 9. In germline, CDR1 is SGDLS, CDR2 YYNGEE. Per the study methods: Amplification of reference gene primers was used by the study to estimate nucleated cell counts. Profiled with immunoSEQ multiplex PCR; TCRdb holds only in-frame clones, not every one. That table furnishes V, J and clone size, whereas the DNA furnished D and trimming. The sample includes some 100,000 clones, 85% of them seen just once. The J gene is TRBJ2-1, the V gene TRBV9, with 11 bases lining up with TRBD2. This receptor was obtained from a man aged 50 or older with active or convalescent COVID-19. The specimen was peripheral blood. The CDR3 DNA sequence: TGTGCCAGCAGCGTAGGGGCTAGCGGGAGGATGGGGGAGCAGTTCTTC. It encodes CASSVGASGRMGEQFF.